These 20 T cell receptor beta chains originate from one sample sequenced in a study of T cell responses to AZD1222 COVID-19 vaccine. Data came from immunoSEQ multiplex PCR; TCRdb stores just in-frame clones and leaves some out. The data contain roughly 150,000 clones, 80% to 95% of them singletons. This specimen was peripheral blood, taken on day 0 of AZD1222 vaccination. These TCRs come from an adult in good health.

This clone was detected only once. V usage is TRBV10-3 and J usage is TRBJ2-1; 7 nucleotides match TRBD2. The germline V gene has CDR1 ENHRY and CDR2 SYGVKD. The CDR3 is 13 amino acids. The J segment lost 5 bases and the V segment lost 4 bases, leaving 2 bases of the junction unmatched. The CDR3 DNA reads as TGTGCCATCAGTGCCCTAGCGGACAATGAGCAGTTCTTC. Protein product: CAISALADNEQFF.

This chain uses TRBV28 with TRBJ2-7; D uncertain. The CDR3 runs to 13 residues. CDR1 and CDR2 (germline): MDHEN, SYDVKM. Trimming pared 2 bases from V and 3 bases from J, leaving 8 bases between. CDR3 residues: CASSLGYRYEQYF. The CDR3 nucleotides read TGTGCCAGCAGTTTAGGCTACCGCTACGAGCAGTACTTC.

V usage is TRBV4-1 and J usage is TRBJ2-7; 9 nucleotides line up with TRBD1. This CDR3 has 16 amino acids. CDR1 is MGHRA, CDR2 YSYEKL, per germline. V shed 1 base and J 0 bases; nucleotides not matched to a gene: 4. The CDR3 loop reads CASSQGGTGYSYEQYF. For the CDR3, the DNA is TGCGCCAGCAGCCAAGGAGGGACAGGGTACTCCTACGAGCAGTACTTC.

The V and J genes are TRBV6-5 and TRBJ1-2, with D perhaps TRBD1 (5 bases). The CDR3 has 14 residues. The germline V gene has CDR1 MNHEY and CDR2 SVGAGI. V dropped 5 bases and J dropped 1 base, with 11 bases sitting between them. The DNA of the CDR3 is TGTGCCAGCAGTCGACAGTTGGATAACTATGGCTACACCTTC. This codes for CASSRQLDNYGYTF.

The V gene is TRBV10-2, the J gene TRBJ2-1, with D hard to call. The V gene's germline CDR1 is WSHSY and CDR2 SAAADI. This CDR3 comprises 16 residues. V was trimmed by 10 bases and J by 4 bases, leaving 23 bases between them. The DNA for the CDR3 is TGCGCCAACCGTTGTGATTGGGCCAAAACTTACAATGAGCAGTTCTTC. It translates to CANRCDWAKTYNEQFF.

This chain joins TRBV9 and TRBJ1-2; D remains ambiguous. The V end was cut by 3 bases, the J end by 5 bases, with 14 bases between. The germline V gene encodes CDR1 SGDLS and CDR2 YYNGEE. The CDR3 loop spans 14 amino acids. DNA for the CDR3: TGTGCCAGCAGCGGCGCAGGAATTAGATATGGCTACACCTTC. Residues: CASSGAGIRYGYTF. The entire variable domain, with the rest obtained from reference TRBV9 and TRBJ1-2, is as follows: DSGVTQTPKHLITATGQRVTLRCSPRSGDLSVYWYQQSLDQGLQFLIQYYNGEERAKGNILERFSAQQFPDLHSELNLSSLELGDSALYFCASSGAGIRYGYTFGSGTRLTVV.

The chain joins TRBV18 to TRBJ2-1, with 10 bases that match TRBD1. The V gene end was trimmed by 4 bases and the J gene end by 8 bases; junction bases not matched to a gene: 5. CDR3 length equals 14 residues. Germline V lookup: CDR1 KGHSH, CDR2 LQKENI. CDR3 bases: TGTGCCAGCTCACTACGGGACAGGGGAGATGAGCAGTTCTTC. Its protein is CASSLRDRGDEQFF.

The chain couples TRBV10-1 to TRBJ1-1; unclear D gene. Germline loops: CDR1 WNHNN, CDR2 SYGVQD (reference sequence). Trimming pared 2 bases from V and 4 bases from J, leaving 5 bases between. The CDR3 consists of 12 residues. CDR3 in amino acids: CASSEAGTEAFF. In DNA form, the CDR3 reads TGCGCCAGCAGTGAGGCTGGCACTGAAGCTTTCTTT.

The chain uses TRBV14 and TRBJ1-3; weak D call: TRBD1 (5 bases). The V gene's germline CDR1 is SGHDN and CDR2 FVKESK. This CDR3 comprises 14 residues. Trimming shortened V by 4 bases and J by 8 bases, and 15 bases separated the two germline ends. The CDR3 is CASSRRGYADTIYF. DNA of the CDR3: TGTGCCAGCAGCCGCCGGGGGTATGCAGACACCATATATTTT.

The V and J genes are TRBV9 and TRBJ2-5; TRBD1 agrees at 11 bases. This CDR3 is built from 16 residues. CDR1 SGDLS and CDR2 YYNGEE come from the germline V gene. V dropped 0 bases and J dropped 4; count of bases not matched to a gene: 5. CDR3 coding DNA: TGTGCCAGCAGCGTAGCGGGGGGACAGGGGGGAGAGACCCAGTACTTC. Translation: CASSVAGGQGGETQYF.

This clone was picked up one time. J is TRBJ2-2 and V is TRBV9, with 10 bases aligning to TRBD1. This CDR3 spans 22 amino acids. V gave up 4 bases and J gave up 7 bases; unmatched junction bases: 28. Germline V CDR1 and CDR2: SGDLS, YYNGEE. The CDR3 DNA follows: TGTGCCAGCAGCTTCGCCTCGGACAGGGGGGAATGTGGGAGGGCTAGGGACGGGGAGCTGTTTTTT. Translating it yields CASSFASDRGECGRARDGELFF.

This clone was observed once. The chain recombines TRBV27 with TRBJ1-2; no clear D gene. With 4 bases removed from V and 7 bases from J, the gap between germline ends came to 13 bases. Germline V CDR1 and CDR2: MNHEY, SMNVEV (reference sequence). This CDR3 has 13 residues. CDR3 in DNA: TGTGCCAGCAGTTCGTATACATCGGGTGGCTACACCTTC. Protein: CASSSYTSGGYTF.

The V call is TRBV16, the J call TRBJ1-2; 12 nucleotides match TRBD1. The CDR3 consists of 15 residues. From germline, CDR1 is KGHSY and CDR2 FQNENV. The V and J ends lost 2 bases and 2 bases, in that order; junction bases with no gene match: 0. The CDR3 coding sequence is TGTGCCAGCAGCCAAGGGACAGGGGGCAACTATGGCTACACCTTC. This sequence encodes CASSQGTGGNYGYTF. The full variable domain, in which reference TRBV16 and TRBJ1-2 provide the parts outside the CDR3, is GEEVAQTPKHLVRGEGQKAKLYCAPIKGHSYVFWYQQVLKNEFKFLISFQNENVFDETGMPKERFSAKCLPNSPCSLEIQATKLEDSAVYFCASSQGTGGNYGYTFGSGTRLTVV.

V is TRBV7-9 and J is TRBJ1-1, with 8 bases matching TRBD1. Germline V CDR1 and CDR2: SEHNR, FQNEAQ (reference sequence). J was trimmed by 7 bases and V by 3 bases; bases with no gene match: 7. The length of the CDR3 is 14 residues. This chain's CDR3 is CASSLTGEGGEAFF. CDR3 bases: TGTGCCAGCAGCTTGACAGGGGAGGGTGGTGAAGCTTTCTTT.

This sequence joins TRBV7-5 and TRBJ2-2; the DNA was not compared with TRBD1, the D call given in the table. TRBV7-5 is designated a pseudogene. This CDR3 has 14 residues. CDR3 nucleotide sequence: TGTGCCAGAAGCTTACGGACAGGGCCCGGGGAGCTGTTTTTT. Translation gives CARSLRTGPGELFF.

Only one count was recorded for this clone. The chain is built from TRBV7-3 and TRBJ1-1; 9 bases fit TRBD1. Germline assignment: CDR1 SGHTA and CDR2 FQGTGA. V shed 5 bases, J shed 5 bases, and the junction held 6 bases outside the gene matches. This CDR3 has 14 residues. The CDR3 reads CASSPLTGGTEAFF. The CDR3, as DNA: TGTGCCAGCAGCCCATTGACAGGGGGTACTGAAGCTTTCTTT.

The V gene is TRBV6-5, the J gene TRBJ1-1; the D gene is possibly TRBD1 (5 bases). With 1 base removed from V and 6 bases from J, the gap between germline ends came to 9 bases. Per the germline V gene, CDR1 is MNHEY and CDR2 is SVGAGI. The CDR3 totals 13 residues. CDR3 coding DNA: TGTGCCAGCAGTTACTTGGGGCGGTCTGAAGCTTTCTTT. It translates to CASSYLGRSEAFF.

The chain's CDR3 is CASSLSAGVLNTEAFF. The CDR3 bases are TGTGCCAGCAGCTTGTCCGCAGGGGTCCTGAACACTGAAGCTTTCTTT. The chain links TRBV7-3 to TRBJ1-1, with TRBD1 as a possible D gene (6 bases). Germline V lookup: CDR1 SGHTA, CDR2 FQGTGA. V gave up 3 bases and J gave up 0 bases, with 14 bases separating them. The CDR3 loop spans 16 amino acids.

The J gene is TRBJ1-1, the V gene TRBV7-8; a possible D gene is TRBD1 (6 bases). CDR1 SGHVS and CDR2 FQNEAQ come from the germline V gene. V lost 8 bases and J lost 0, with 16 bases in between. This CDR3 has 15 residues. CDR3: CASRARGTMNTEAFF. In DNA form, the CDR3 reads TGTGCCAGCCGTGCTAGGGGGACTATGAACACTGAAGCTTTCTTT.

V is TRBV4-1 and J is TRBJ2-3; 10 bases fit TRBD2. V was clipped by 1 base and J by 4 bases; unmatched bases: 8. Germline V CDR1 and CDR2: MGHRA, YSYEKL. This CDR3 is 17 amino acids long. The CDR3 loop is CASSQGRTSGESDTQYF. The CDR3 DNA reads TGCGCCAGCAGCCAAGGTCGCACTAGCGGGGAATCAGATACGCAGTATTTT.